This T cell receptor beta chain was captured by sequencing in a study of cytomegalovirus exposure and HLA in healthy donors. Study outcomes and limitations: Based on reports, TCR beta sequences accurately predicted HLA-A and HLA-B alleles for most subjects. Clonal expansion, a later analysis showed, was greater in HLA-associated TCR beta chains than in equally common others. Donors were assumed by presence/absence analyses to have roughly uniform sequencing depth. A list of 164 TCR beta chains associated with cytomegalovirus was given.

A note on this clone: The target antigen is unknown.

Trimming cost V 4 bases and J 5 bases, with 21 bases left between them. This CDR3 has 17 residues. Germline CDR1 is LGHNA and CDR2 is YSLEER. The PCR employed 60 Vbeta primers together with 13 Jbeta primers. TCRdb keeps only in-frame clones here, not all; method: immunoSEQ multiplex PCR. The data show some 130,000 clones, roughly 80% seen once. The source of this sequence is a female donor in good health and CMV-seronegative. Material for sequencing was PBMCs. The rearrangement joins TRBV4-3 to TRBJ2-1, with D tentatively TRBD1 (6 bases). CDR3 nucleotide sequence: TGCGCCAGCAGCCGAGGGTATTGGACAGAAGCCGACAATGAGCAGTTCTTC. Its protein product is CASSRGYWTEADNEQFF.